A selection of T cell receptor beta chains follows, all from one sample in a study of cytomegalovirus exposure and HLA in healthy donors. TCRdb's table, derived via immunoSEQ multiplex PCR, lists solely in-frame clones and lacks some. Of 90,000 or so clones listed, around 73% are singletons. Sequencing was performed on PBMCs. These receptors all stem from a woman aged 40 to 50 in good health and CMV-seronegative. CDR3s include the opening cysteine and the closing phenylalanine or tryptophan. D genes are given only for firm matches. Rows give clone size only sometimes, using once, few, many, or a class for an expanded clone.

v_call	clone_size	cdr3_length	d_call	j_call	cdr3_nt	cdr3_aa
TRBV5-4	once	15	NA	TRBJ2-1	TGTGCCAGCAGCCCCCGTGCGGGGCTAAACAATGAGCAGTTCTTC	CASSPRAGLNNEQFF
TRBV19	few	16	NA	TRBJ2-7	TGTGCCAGTAGTATTCTAGTGGGGAGCCCCCTGGACGAGCAGTACTTC	CASSILVGSPLDEQYF
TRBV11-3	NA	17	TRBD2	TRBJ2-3	TGTGCCAGCAGCTTAGATCTGGGCGGGAGGGCCCCAGATACGCAGTATTTT	CASSLDLGGRAPDTQYF
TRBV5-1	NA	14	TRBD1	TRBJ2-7	TGCGCCAGCAGCACCCGGACAGGGGGCTACGAGCAGTACTTC	CASSTRTGGYEQYF
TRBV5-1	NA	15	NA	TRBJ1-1	TGCGCCAGCAGGGATGGGACACTCAGTAACACTGAAGCTTTCTTT	CASRDGTLSNTEAFF
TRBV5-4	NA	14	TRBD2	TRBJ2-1	TGTGCCTGTACTAGCGGGTTTTCCTACAATGAGCAGTTCTTC	CACTSGFSYNEQFF
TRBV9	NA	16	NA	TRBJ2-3	TGTGCCAGCAGCGTAGCTCCCAGTTCCTCCACAGATACGCAGTATTTT	CASSVAPSSSTDTQYF
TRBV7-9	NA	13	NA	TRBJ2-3	TGTGCCAGCAGGCCCGGTATCGCAGATACGCAGTATTTT	CASRPGIADTQYF
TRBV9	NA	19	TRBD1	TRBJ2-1	TGTGCCAGCAGCCCACCAGACAGGGTATCTGGCGGCTCCTACAATGAGCAGTTCTTC	CASSPPDRVSGGSYNEQFF
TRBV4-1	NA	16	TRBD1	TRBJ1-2	TGCGCCAGCAGCCCCGGACAGGGCCCTTTCGGCTATGGCTACACCTTC	CASSPGQGPFGYGYTF
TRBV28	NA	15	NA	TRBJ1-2	TGTGCCAGCACACGGCCAGGGATAGCCAACTATGGCTACACCTTC	CASTRPGIANYGYTF
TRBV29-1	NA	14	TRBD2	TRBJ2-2	TGCAGCGTTGAAGGACTAGCGGGAGACGGGGAGCTGTTTTTT	CSVEGLAGDGELFF
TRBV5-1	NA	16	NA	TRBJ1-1	TGCGCCAGCCAGCCCCAAGCATTGGGCGTAAACACTGAAGCTTTCTTT	CASQPQALGVNTEAFF
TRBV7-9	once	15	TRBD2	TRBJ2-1	TGTGCCAGCAGCTTAGTTCCTAGCGGGAGCAGTGAGCAGTTCTTC	CASSLVPSGSSEQFF
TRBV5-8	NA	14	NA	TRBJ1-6	TGTGCCAGCAGCTTCTACAGGGACAATTCACCCCTCCACTTT	CASSFYRDNSPLHF
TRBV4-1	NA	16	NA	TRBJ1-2	TGCGCCAGCAGCCAAGATCAGGCAGGGGTCGGGTATGGCTACACCTTC	CASSQDQAGVGYGYTF
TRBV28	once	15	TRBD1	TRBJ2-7	TGTGCCAGCACCCCGGCACGGGACAGCCACTACGAGCAGTACTTC	CASTPARDSHYEQYF
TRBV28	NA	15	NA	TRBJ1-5	TGTGCCAGCAGAAAACCCCAGGGTAGCAATCAGCCCCAGCATTTT	CASRKPQGSNQPQHF
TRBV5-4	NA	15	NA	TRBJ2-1	TGTGCCAGCAGCCCAGGGACTCCCTCCTACAATGAGCAGTTCTTC	CASSPGTPSYNEQFF
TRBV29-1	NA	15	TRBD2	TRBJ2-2	TGCAGCGTTGACCAAGCGGGAGCGGCCACCGGGGAGCTGTTTTTT	CSVDQAGAATGELFF
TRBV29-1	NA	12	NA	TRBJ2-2	TGCAGCGTTGTCAGGGAAGCCGGGGAGCTGTTTTTT	CSVVREAGELFF
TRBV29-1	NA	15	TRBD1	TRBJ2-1	TGCAGCGTTGAAGGGGGTAAGGGGGCACAGAATGAGCAGTTCTTC	CSVEGGKGAQNEQFF
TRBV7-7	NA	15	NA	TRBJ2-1	TGTGCCAGCAGCTTAAATCCTAGTTTGAGTGGTGAGCAGTTCTTC	CASSLNPSLSGEQFF
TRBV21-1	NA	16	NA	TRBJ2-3	TGTGCCAGCAGCATGGTTAGCGGTACTAGCACAGATACGCAGTATTTT	CASSMVSGTSTDTQYF
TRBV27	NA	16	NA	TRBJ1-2	TGTGCCAGCAGTCCACCCAGGACGATGGGGAGATATGGCTACACCTTC	CASSPPRTMGRYGYTF
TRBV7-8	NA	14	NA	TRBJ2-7	TGTGCCAGCAGCTTAGGGGACACCCACTACGAGCAGTACTTC	CASSLGDTHYEQYF
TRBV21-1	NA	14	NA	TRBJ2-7	TGTGCCAACTATAAGGACAAATGGTTGGAGGAGCAGTACTTC	CANYKDKWLEEQYF
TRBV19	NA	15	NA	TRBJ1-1	TGTGCCAGTAGTCTTCAGGCCCGGGGGAACACTGAAGCTTTCTTT	CASSLQARGNTEAFF
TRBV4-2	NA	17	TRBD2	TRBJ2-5	TGTGCCAGCAGCCAAGATTCGAATAGCGGGAGATTTGAGACCCAGTACTTC	CASSQDSNSGRFETQYF
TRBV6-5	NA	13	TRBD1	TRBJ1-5	TGTGCCAGCACCACAGGGGGTGGGCAGCCCCAGCATTTT	CASTTGGGQPQHF
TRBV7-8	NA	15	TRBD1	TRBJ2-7	TGTGCCAGCAGCTTCCCGGGACAGGGGGAATTTGAGCAGTACTTC	CASSFPGQGEFEQYF
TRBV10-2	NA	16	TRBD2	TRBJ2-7	TGCGCCAGCAGACCAAGGACTAGCGGGAGGGCTTGGGAGCAGTACTTC	CASRPRTSGRAWEQYF